This TCR beta chain emerged from a study of T-cell memory formation after mild COVID-19. Study overall: TCR clusters were mostly confined to one donor each. Study results and limitations: Cross-reactive memory appears to have joined, as suggested by some responding clones showing up in pre-infection memory.

The CDR3 is 15 residues long. V lost 2 bases to trimming and J lost 5 bases; unmatched junction nucleotides: 5. CDR1 and CDR2 (germline): SGHTA, FQGNSA. This clonotype appeared many times. Its matching antigen is unknown. Via MiXCR, TCRdb re-called the 5' RACE reads, giving one row per CDR3 protein. The table includes 250,000 to 300,000 distinct CDR3 sequences, 15% to 20% detected once. V usage is TRBV7-2 and J usage is TRBJ2-5; 10 bases are a match to TRBD2. The source is a young man who had mild COVID-19 (a few samples of this study predate the infection). Cell type and time point are not known. Sequenced sample: PBMCs or a T cell subset sorted from them (not recorded which). CDR3 in DNA: TGTGCCAGCAGCTTAAGTCTAGCGGGGGCTGAGACCCAGTACTTC. It is translated as CASSLSLAGAETQYF.